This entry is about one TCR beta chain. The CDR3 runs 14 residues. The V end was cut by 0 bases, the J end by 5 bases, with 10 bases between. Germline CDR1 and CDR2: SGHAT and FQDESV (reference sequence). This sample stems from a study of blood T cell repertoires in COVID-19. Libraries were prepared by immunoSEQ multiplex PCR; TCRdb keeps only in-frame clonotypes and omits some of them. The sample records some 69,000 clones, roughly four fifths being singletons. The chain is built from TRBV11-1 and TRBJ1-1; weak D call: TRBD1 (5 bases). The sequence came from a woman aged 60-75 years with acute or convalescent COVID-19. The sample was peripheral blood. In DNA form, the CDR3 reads TGTGCCAGCAGCTTAGCGATCCGGGGGACTGAAGCTTTCTTT. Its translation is CASSLAIRGTEAFF. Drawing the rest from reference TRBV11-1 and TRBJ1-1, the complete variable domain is EAEVAQSPRYKITEKSQAVAFWCDPISGHATLYWYRQILGQGPELLVQFQDESVVDDSQLPKDRFSAERLKGVDSTLKIQPAELGDSAMYLCASSLAIRGTEAFFGQGTRLTVV.